This TCR beta chain was sequenced during a study of cytomegalovirus exposure and HLA in healthy donors. Findings and caveats of the study: As a later analysis showed, a missense DCLRE1C variant was linked to trimming of TCR beta V- and J-genes. According to an earlier analysis, most TCR beta V segments yielded productive rearrangements about 90% or about 30% of the time. The authors later found HLA-associated TCR beta chains more clonally expanded than equally common others.

The CDR3 spans 11 residues. The germline gives CDR1 SQVTM, CDR2 ANQGSEA. The V gene lost 6 bases and the J gene lost 8 bases, with 10 bases spanning the gap. It was with 60 Vbeta and 13 Jbeta primers that the PCR ran. Only in-frame clones appear in the TCRdb table, and some are missing; sequencing was by immunoSEQ multiplex PCR. The profile shows more than 70,000 clones, around four fifths of them singletons. In the case of this clone: The antigen is unknown.

Specimen: PBMCs. V usage is TRBV29-1 and J usage is TRBJ1-4; D unresolved. This clonotype originated in a boy aged 5-17 years in good health and CMV-seronegative. The CDR3 coding sequence is TGCAGCGTCGGCCTAGCGGAAAAACTGTTTTTT. As protein: CSVGLAEKLFF.